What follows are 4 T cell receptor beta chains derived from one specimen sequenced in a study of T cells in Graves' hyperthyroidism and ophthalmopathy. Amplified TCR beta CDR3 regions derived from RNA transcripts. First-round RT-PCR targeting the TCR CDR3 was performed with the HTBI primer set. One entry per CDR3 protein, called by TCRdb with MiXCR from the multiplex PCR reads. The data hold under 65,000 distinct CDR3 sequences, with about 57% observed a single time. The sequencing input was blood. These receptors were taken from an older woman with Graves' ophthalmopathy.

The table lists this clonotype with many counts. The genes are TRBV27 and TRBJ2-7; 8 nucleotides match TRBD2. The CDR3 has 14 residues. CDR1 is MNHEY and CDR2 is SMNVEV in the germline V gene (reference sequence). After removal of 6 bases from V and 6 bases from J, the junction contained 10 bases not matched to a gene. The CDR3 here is CASSSPSGSGEQYF. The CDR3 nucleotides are TGTGCCAGCAGCTCCCCCAGCGGGAGCGGCGAGCAGTACTTC.

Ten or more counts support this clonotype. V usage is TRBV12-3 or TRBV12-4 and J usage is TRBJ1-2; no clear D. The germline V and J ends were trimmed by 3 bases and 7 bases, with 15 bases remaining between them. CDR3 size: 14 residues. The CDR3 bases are TGTGCCAGCAGTTTGTTGGCAGAGAAGAGTGGCTACACCTTC. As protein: CASSLLAEKSGYTF.

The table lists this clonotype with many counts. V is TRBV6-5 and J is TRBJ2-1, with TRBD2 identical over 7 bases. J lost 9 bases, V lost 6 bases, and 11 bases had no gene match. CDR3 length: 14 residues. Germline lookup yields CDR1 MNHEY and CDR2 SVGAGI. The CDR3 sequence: CASSLDGGGFEQFF. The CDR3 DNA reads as TGTGCCAGCAGCCTAGATGGCGGGGGTTTTGAGCAGTTCTTC.

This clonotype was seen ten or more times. The CDR3 here is CASSPSQIPNYGYTF. CDR3 in DNA: TGTGCCAGCAGTCCGAGTCAGATACCTAACTATGGCTACACCTTC. The chain recombines TRBV12-3 or TRBV12-4 with TRBJ1-2; D unresolved. V lost 5 bases and J 0 bases, leaving 13 bases between the germline ends. The CDR3 covers 15 residues.